One T cell receptor (beta chain) is described in this entry. There are 12 residues in the CDR3. Trimming took off 7 bases at V and 5 bases at J, with 9 bases between the two ends. Germline CDR1 reads SNHLY; CDR2 reads FYNNEI. The sample comes from a study of blood T cell repertoires in COVID-19. Only in-frame clones appear in the TCRdb table, and some are missing; sequencing was by immunoSEQ multiplex PCR. The data hold approximately 65,000 clones, with 80% to 85% observed a single time. The sample was peripheral blood. The chain links TRBV2 to TRBJ1-5; the D gene is possibly TRBD1 (6 bases). The TCR comes from a man older than 75 with acute or convalescent COVID-19. Here the CDR3 DNA reads TGTGCCAGCAACAGGGAAGATCAGCCCCAGCATTTT. This sequence encodes CASNREDQPQHF.